The 31 T cell receptor beta chains below come from one sample, sequenced in a study of CD8 T cells in ankylosing spondylitis. Whole-study results and caveats: About 8 highly homologous variants made up a TCR beta motif, and this motif appeared characteristic of ankylosing spondylitis blood.

Antigen specificity for these receptors is unknown. TCRdb used MiXCR to reprocess the 5' RACE reads, holding one entry per CDR3 protein. Of about 510,000 distinct CDR3 sequences listed, less than 6% are singletons. The sample was blood, either unsorted or a sorted T cell fraction (not recorded which). The receptors were sampled from a male donor with ankylosing spondylitis.

Many counts were recorded for this clonotype. The V gene is TRBV20-1, the J gene TRBJ2-1; a possible D gene is TRBD2 (6 bases). Germline V CDR1 and CDR2: DFQATT, SNEGSKA (reference sequence). The CDR3 totals 15 residues. Trimming took off 3 bases at V and 3 bases at J, with 15 bases between the two ends. The CDR3: CSASLAAHVYNEQFF. CDR3 nucleotides: TGCAGTGCTAGTTTAGCGGCCCACGTCTACAATGAGCAGTTCTTC.

This clonotype was counted at least ten times. V is TRBV11-1 and J is TRBJ1-4; D possibly corresponds to TRBD1 (5 bases). Germline V CDR1 and CDR2: SGHAT, FQDESV (reference sequence). This CDR3 comprises 18 residues. Trimming shortened V by 0 bases and J by 0 bases, and 14 bases separated the two germline ends. In nucleotides, the CDR3 is TGTGCCAGCAGCTTAGCGCGTGGACAAATTCCAACTAATGAAAAACTGTTTTTT. Translating gives CASSLARGQIPTNEKLFF.

This clonotype appeared many times. The chain couples TRBV4-3 to TRBJ2-1; D possibly matches TRBD1 or TRBD2 (5 bases each). The V gene lost 3 bases and the J gene lost 2 bases, with 23 bases spanning the gap. This CDR3 spans 19 amino acids. Germline loops: CDR1 LGHNA, CDR2 YSLEER. CDR3 sequence reads: CASSQDPNPGPIPYNEQFF. CDR3 sequence (DNA): TGCGCCAGCAGCCAGGACCCCAACCCGGGACCAATACCCTACAATGAGCAGTTCTTC.

CDR3 nucleotides: TGTGCCAGTTGGGGTATTAGCGGGGAGCAGTTCTTC. Translating gives CASWGISGEQFF. The rearrangement joins TRBV19 to TRBJ2-1; 7 nucleotides agree with TRBD2. Germline CDR1 LNHDA, CDR2 SQIVND (reference sequence). Losses at the gene ends were 8 bases for V and 10 bases for J; bases not matched to a gene: 8. The CDR3 totals 12 residues.

In this sample, this clonotype turned up many times. This chain joins TRBV20-1 and TRBJ2-1; no clear D. The CDR3 is 15 amino acids. Germline CDR1 reads DFQATT; CDR2 reads SNEGSKA (reference sequence). Trimming removed 3 bases from V and 5 bases from J, with 17 bases in between. The CDR3, as DNA: TGCAGTGCTAGGTTTTTCGGCCCTTATAACAATGAGCAGTTCTTC. Its protein product is CSARFFGPYNNEQFF.

V and J are TRBV30 and TRBJ1-4, with D tentatively TRBD1 (5 bases). Germline CDR1 reads GTSNPN; CDR2 reads SVGIG (reference sequence). CDR3 length: 14 amino acids. Trimming took off 4 bases at V and 7 bases at J, with 16 bases between the two ends. The CDR3 loop is CAWNEGPGGEKLFF. The CDR3 DNA reads as TGTGCCTGGAATGAGGGACCCGGGGGTGAAAAACTGTTTTTT.

Many counts were recorded for this clonotype. V usage is TRBV20-1 and J usage is TRBJ2-7, with D unresolved. Germline assignment: CDR1 DFQATT and CDR2 SNEGSKA (reference sequence). The CDR3 is made up of 12 amino acids. Trimming removed 4 bases at V and 7 bases at J, with 14 bases between. The CDR3, as DNA: TGCAGTGCTACCAATACGGTCGGAGAGCAGTACTTC. Translation gives CSATNTVGEQYF.

This clonotype was detected ten times or more. The chain employs TRBV9 and TRBJ2-6; D ambiguous. Germline assignment: CDR1 SGDLS and CDR2 YYNGEE. V dropped 1 base and J dropped 4 bases, with 9 bases sitting between them. The CDR3 covers 15 residues. The CDR3 loop reads CASSVLGSGANVLTF. CDR3 sequence (DNA): TGTGCCAGCAGCGTACTGGGATCGGGGGCCAACGTCCTGACTTTC. The full variable domain, rest sourced from reference TRBV9 and TRBJ2-6, is DSGVTQTPKHLITATGQRVTLRCSPRSGDLSVYWYQQSLDQGLQFLIQYYNGEERAKGNILERFSAQQFPDLHSELNLSSLELGDSALYFCASSVLGSGANVLTFGAGSRLTVL.

This clonotype was recorded many times. V gene TRBV7-8 combines with J gene TRBJ1-1; tentative D call: TRBD1 (6 bases). Germline loops: CDR1 SGHVS, CDR2 FQNEAQ. The V and J ends lost 5 bases and 2 bases respectively, with 12 bases between them. This CDR3 contains 14 residues. CDR3 amino acids: CASSPWTANTEAFF. The CDR3 DNA is TGTGCCAGCAGCCCTTGGACAGCAAACACTGAAGCTTTCTTT.

The chain joins TRBV29-1 to TRBJ1-5; 8 nucleotides line up with TRBD1. CDR3 size: 14 residues. CDR1 SQVTM and CDR2 ANQGSEA come from the germline V gene. The V segment lost 4 bases and the J segment 4 bases; nucleotides outside the gene matches: 6. The CDR3: CSVAPGGRNQPQHF. The CDR3 DNA reads TGCAGCGTTGCCCCAGGGGGCCGGAATCAGCCCCAGCATTTT.

This clonotype was detected a few times. V usage is TRBV7-6 and J usage is TRBJ2-7; 9 nucleotides align to TRBD2. Losses at the gene ends were 5 bases for V and 4 bases for J; bases not matched to a gene: 12. This CDR3 region has 16 residues. Germline CDR1 SGHVS, CDR2 FNYEAQ. This CDR3 reads CASSPGVPLAGYEQYF. The DNA of the CDR3 is TGTGCCAGCAGCCCAGGGGTCCCGCTAGCGGGATACGAGCAGTACTTC.

The sample holds many counts of this clonotype. V and J are TRBV9 and TRBJ1-4; no clear D gene. The CDR3 length is 13 residues. Germline V gene data show CDR1 as SGDLS and CDR2 as YYNGEE. The V gene lost 4 bases and the J gene lost 7 bases, with 11 bases spanning the gap. The chain's CDR3 is CASSSMASEKLFF. As DNA, the CDR3 is TGTGCCAGCAGCTCGATGGCTAGTGAAAAACTGTTTTTT. Variable domain in full (rest from reference TRBV9 and TRBJ1-4): DSGVTQTPKHLITATGQRVTLRCSPRSGDLSVYWYQQSLDQGLQFLIQYYNGEERAKGNILERFSAQQFPDLHSELNLSSLELGDSALYFCASSSMASEKLFFGSGTQLSVL.

This clonotype was counted at least ten times. The chain recombines TRBV9 with TRBJ1-5; D uncertain. CDR1 and CDR2 from the germline V gene are SGDLS and YYNGEE. V shed 0 bases and J shed 5 bases, with 9 bases lying between them. This CDR3 comprises 14 residues. The CDR3 loop reads CASSVDSTYQPQHF. For the CDR3, the DNA is TGTGCCAGCAGCGTAGACTCAACGTATCAGCCCCAGCATTTT.

V usage is TRBV20-1 and J usage is TRBJ2-7, with a possible D match to TRBD2 (5 bases). V lost 2 bases and J lost 2, with 16 bases in between. Germline lookup yields CDR1 DFQATT and CDR2 SNEGSKA (reference sequence). CDR3 length: 15 residues. CDR3: CSARSPPGIAYEQYF. The CDR3 DNA reads as TGCAGTGCTAGATCTCCCCCGGGAATCGCCTACGAGCAGTACTTC.

This clonotype was picked up many times. The rearrangement uses TRBV30 and TRBJ2-1; D could derive from TRBD1 or TRBD2 (5 bases each). The CDR3 runs 14 residues. The V gene lost 3 bases and the J gene lost 3 bases, with 12 bases spanning the gap. From germline, CDR1 is GTSNPN and CDR2 SVGIG (reference sequence). As DNA, the CDR3 is TGTGCCTGGAGCACGGGGACCCTCTACAATGAGCAGTTCTTC. Translated, it gives CAWSTGTLYNEQFF.

This clonotype was recorded many times. This CDR3 reads CASSLPRVVGELFF. The CDR3, as DNA: TGTGCCAGCAGCTTGCCGAGGGTGGTAGGGGAGCTGTTTTTT. The chain combines TRBV28 with TRBJ2-2; D is possibly TRBD2 (5 bases). The CDR3 is made up of 14 amino acids. Germline CDR1 is MDHEN and CDR2 is SYDVKM. Trimming pared 6 bases from V and 8 bases from J, leaving 16 bases between. The complete variable domain, with remaining parts taken from reference TRBV28 and TRBJ2-2, reads DVKVTQSSRYLVKRTGEKVFLECVQDMDHENMFWYRQDPGLGLRLIYFSYDVKMKEKGDIPEGYSVSREKKERFSLILESASTNQTSMYLCASSLPRVVGELFFGEGSRLTVL.

This clonotype was recorded many times. The gene calls are TRBV5-6 and TRBJ2-1; D unresolved. From germline, CDR1 is SGHDT and CDR2 YYEEEE. The CDR3 totals 16 residues. Trimming left V 0 bases short and J 2 bases short, with 12 bases between. This CDR3 reads CASSLDSRYAYNEQFF. The CDR3 DNA sequence: TGTGCCAGCAGCTTGGATTCGAGATACGCCTACAATGAGCAGTTCTTC. The entire variable domain, with the rest obtained from reference TRBV5-6 and TRBJ2-1, is as follows: DAGVTQSPTHLIKTRGQQVTLRCSPKSGHDTVSWYQQALGQGPQFIFQYYEEEERQRGNFPDRFSGHQFPNYSSELNVNALLLGDSALYLCASSLDSRYAYNEQFFGPGTRLTVL.

This clonotype was found many times. The chain carries TRBV7-6 and TRBJ2-7, with D perhaps TRBD1 or TRBD2 (6 bases each). V was pared by 2 bases and J by 2 bases, with 16 bases between. The germline V gene has CDR1 SGHVS and CDR2 FNYEAQ. The CDR3 sequence is 16 residues long. The CDR3 region is CASSLNGGTSAYEQYF. CDR3 sequence (DNA): TGTGCCAGCAGCTTAAATGGGGGGACATCAGCCTACGAGCAGTACTTC. Full variable domain (remainder filled in from reference TRBV7-6 and TRBJ2-7): GAGVSQSPRYKVTKRGQDVALRCDPISGHVSLYWYRQALGQGPEFLTYFNYEAQQDKSGLPNDRFSAERPEGSISTLTIQRTEQRDSAMYRCASSLNGGTSAYEQYFGPGTRLTVT.

The genes are TRBV4-1 and TRBJ2-7, with TRBD2 identical over 7 bases. Germline CDR1 MGHRA, CDR2 YSYEKL. CDR3 length: 15 amino acids. The trim removed 6 bases at V and 5 bases at J, leaving 13 bases unmatched. CDR3 residues: CASSHYPAGRDEQYF. The CDR3 DNA is TGCGCCAGCAGTCATTACCCAGCGGGGAGGGACGAGCAGTACTTC.

This clonotype was detected only a few times. A clone one base away is much larger, so this may be a read error. The chain joins TRBV6-2 or TRBV6-3 to TRBJ2-1; D perhaps matches TRBD2 (6 bases). The germline gives CDR1 MNHEY, CDR2 SVGEGT. Trimming stripped 4 bases from V and 6 bases from J, with 10 bases between. This CDR3 comprises 13 residues. The CDR3 reads CASSWDWGNEQFF. The DNA for the CDR3 is TGTGCCAGCAGTTGGGACTGGGGCAATGAGCAGTTCTTC.

The table lists this clonotype with many counts. V gene TRBV5-1 combines with J gene TRBJ2-7; weak D call: TRBD2 (6 bases). The germline CDR1 and CDR2 sequences are SGHRS and YFSETQ. The CDR3 totals 16 residues. Between the trimmed V and J ends, which lost 2 bases and 3 bases, there was a span of 18 bases. As DNA, the CDR3 is TGCGCCAGCAGCTTAGGGACTTTGACGACGGACTACGAGCAGTACTTC. Encoded protein: CASSLGTLTTDYEQYF.

Regarding this clonotype: Possible read error: a much larger clone is one base away. The chain combines TRBV4-3 with TRBJ1-4, with a weak D call TRBD1 (6 bases). In germline, CDR1 is LGHNA, CDR2 YSLEER. This CDR3 has 18 residues. The DNA of the CDR3 is TGCGCCAGAAGCCAAGGAGGGACACTCTCCTCAACTAATGAAAAACTGTTTTTT. As protein: CARSQGGTLSSTNEKLFF.

This clonotype was found many times. The J gene is TRBJ1-1, the V gene TRBV18; D is undetermined. Trimming shortened V by 3 bases and J by 3 bases, and 11 bases separated the two germline ends. The germline V gene encodes CDR1 KGHSH and CDR2 LQKENI. This CDR3 has 14 amino acids. The CDR3 DNA sequence: TGTGCCAGCTCACCGACGGTTGGGTACACTGAAGCTTTCTTT. This sequence encodes CASSPTVGYTEAFF.

The V call is TRBV5-5, the J call TRBJ2-5; 10 bases are a match to TRBD2. The CDR3 covers 16 residues. Trimming took 1 base from V and 4 from J; bases not matched to a gene: 7. Germline CDR1 and CDR2: SGHKS and YYEKEE (reference sequence). CDR3 region: CASSLTSGVSGETQYF. The CDR3 DNA is TGTGCCAGCAGCTTGACTAGCGGGGTCTCTGGAGAGACCCAGTACTTC.

The chain is built from TRBV29-1 and TRBJ2-1; D is ambiguous. The CDR3 is 13 amino acids. V dropped 7 bases and J dropped 6 bases, with 16 bases sitting between them. Germline V gene lookup returns CDR1 SQVTM and CDR2 ANQGSEA. The CDR3 here is CSDHRPRANEQFF. For the CDR3, the DNA is TGCAGCGACCACCGGCCTCGGGCCAATGAGCAGTTCTTC.

This clonotype was counted a few times. The chain uses TRBV28 and TRBJ1-5, with 10 bases identical to TRBD1. The CDR3 covers 15 residues. J lost 4 bases, V lost 7 bases, and 7 bases had no gene match. Germline CDR1 is MDHEN and CDR2 is SYDVKM. The CDR3 is CASNPPGQGNQPQHF. In DNA form, the CDR3 reads TGTGCCAGCAACCCCCCGGGACAGGGGAATCAGCCCCAGCATTTT. Using reference TRBV28 and TRBJ1-5 for the parts outside the CDR3, the full variable domain is DVKVTQSSRYLVKRTGEKVFLECVQDMDHENMFWYRQDPGLGLRLIYFSYDVKMKEKGDIPEGYSVSREKKERFSLILESASTNQTSMYLCASNPPGQGNQPQHFGDGTRLSIL.

This clonotype was recorded at least ten times. The chain couples TRBV29-1 to TRBJ2-2, with 11 nucleotides matching TRBD1. V was pared by 7 bases and J by 7 bases, with 5 bases of the junction left unmatched. The CDR3 spans 13 residues. Per the germline V gene, CDR1 is SQVTM and CDR2 is ANQGSEA. Here the CDR3 reads CSGGTGGVGELFF. In nucleotides, the CDR3 is TGCAGCGGTGGGACAGGGGGTGTCGGGGAGCTGTTTTTT.

This clonotype has ten or more counts. The chain links TRBV5-1 to TRBJ2-7; D uncertain. Germline V gene lookup returns CDR1 SGHRS and CDR2 YFSETQ. V was clipped by 4 bases and J by 3 bases, with 8 bases between them. This CDR3 is built from 12 residues. Here the CDR3 DNA reads TGCGCCAGCAGCCCCAACATCTACGAGCAGTACTTC. It translates to CASSPNIYEQYF.

The gene calls are TRBV7-9 and TRBJ1-1; D is perhaps TRBD1 (5 bases). The germline V and J ends were trimmed by 2 bases and 8 bases, with 9 bases remaining between them. The germline CDR1 and CDR2 sequences are SEHNR and FQNEAQ (reference sequence). The CDR3 is 12 amino acids. In nucleotides, the CDR3 is TGTGCCAGCAGCTTACAGGGTTGGGAAGCTTTCTTT. Its translation: CASSLQGWEAFF.

This clonotype has at least ten counts. For the CDR3, the DNA is TGCGCCAGCAGCTCCCCAGCCTACAATGAGCAGTTCTTC. This encodes CASSSPAYNEQFF. The rearrangement uses TRBV5-1 and TRBJ2-1; D not certain. The CDR3 has 13 residues. CDR1 and CDR2 (germline): SGHRS, YFSETQ. The ends were cut back, 3 bases at V and 2 bases at J, with 6 bases in the middle.

This clonotype was found many times. This rearrangement joins TRBV7-2 to TRBJ1-1; D is ambiguous. V was pared by 1 base and J by 8 bases, with 11 bases between. The CDR3 loop spans 13 amino acids. CDR1 is SGHTA, CDR2 FQGNSA, per germline. The CDR3 DNA is TGTGCCAGCAGCTTAGAGGTTGGTCGAGAAGCTTTCTTT. Protein: CASSLEVGREAFF.